This is a list of T cell receptor beta chains from one sample in a study of response to subunit inactivated influenza vaccine. Using its own MiXCR run on the RT-PCR reads, TCRdb lists one record per CDR3 protein. Of about 540,000 distinct CDR3 sequences in the sample, around a quarter were seen once. The same sample was also used in a study of T cells expressing NK-cell markers.

The material was CD4+ T cells sorted from PBMCs, obtained about 11 days after vaccination. The receptors shown here come from a man aged 45-65 years who received an inactivated influenza vaccine. The CDR3 runs from the conserved cysteine through the conserved F or W. The listing skips clone size in some rows; elsewhere it reads once, few, many or a size class.

length,size,V,CDR3
16,few,TRBV20-1,CSARASRALGNQPQHF
14,.,TRBV20-1,CSARDQRGVSEQFF
13,.,TRBV6-1,CASNQGGSQPQHF
15,.,TRBV5-6,CASSCWDRATGELFF
17,once,TRBV4-3,CASSQEIESALGRGYTF
17,.,TRBV18,CASSPGLGLAGAYEQYF
15,few,TRBV20-1,CSEGTGDPGGYGYTF
16,.,TRBV4-3,CASSQEGGSYNSPLHF
15,.,TRBV25-1,CASSDYVSSGNTIYF
15,few,TRBV4-2,CASSQGASGGATQYF
15,.,TRBV10-3,CAISESPRLGETQYF
15,.,TRBV20-1,CSARQLASSYNEQFF
13,few,TRBV11-2,CASSRGSNPVQYF
13,.,TRBV5-1,CASSSGEAGGYTF
17,.,TRBV28,CASSPPTSGRYRETQYF
17,.,TRBV5-1,CASSLDGVSTQNEKLFF
12,.,TRBV12-3/TRBV12-4,CASSSLFSPLHF
15,.,TRBV5-5,CASSLWQPLSTEAFF